This section outlines one T cell receptor beta chain sequence together with its context. Data came from immunoSEQ multiplex PCR; TCRdb stores just in-frame clones and leaves some out. The data contain around 1.9 million clones, roughly 91% of them seen just once; the ten biggest clones take up more than 1.5%. The record originates from a study of shared clonotypes between healthy human individuals. In germline, CDR1 is MDHEN, CDR2 SYDVKM. The ends lost 1 base at V and 6 bases at J; junction bases unmatched: 16. The CDR3 has 18 amino acids. The naive CD8 population came from CD45RO-negative cells selected for CCR7, without terminally differentiated effector memory CD45RA+ cells.

Sequenced: naive CD8+ T cells from PBMCs. The V and J genes are TRBV28 and TRBJ2-7, with 9 bases that match TRBD2. This receptor was taken from a man between 18 and 29 years old in good health. Some clones in this sample may be carry-over from other donors' samples. In DNA form, the CDR3 reads TGTGCCAGCAGTTTATCCATTCCTAGGGGCGGGAGGGCCGCCGAGCAGTACTTC. The encoded protein is CASSLSIPRGGRAAEQYF.